The 18 T cell receptor beta chains reported below all come from one sample, sequenced in a study of blood T cell repertoires in COVID-19. Clones were read by immunoSEQ multiplex PCR, and TCRdb kept only the in-frame ones, dropping some. This sample yields tens of thousands of clones, of which roughly nine tenths are seen a single time; around 15% belongs to the top ten. The sample taken for sequencing was peripheral blood. These receptor sequences come from a man aged 70-80 years with active COVID-19.

The rearrangement joins TRBV10-3 to TRBJ1-5; 9 nucleotides match TRBD1. In germline, CDR1 is ENHRY, CDR2 SYGVKD. Unmatched junction bases numbered 12, after V lost 3 bases and J lost 0 bases. The CDR3 runs to 19 residues. The CDR3 protein is CAISDHRDRAPYSNQPQHF. The CDR3 DNA sequence: TGTGCCATCAGTGATCACCGGGACAGGGCCCCTTATAGCAATCAGCCCCAGCATTTT.

The chain links TRBV3-1 (or the pseudogene TRBV3-2) to TRBJ1-1, with a tentative D call TRBD1 (6 bases). Trimming took 2 bases from V and 1 from J, leaving 8 bases between them. Germline V gene data show CDR1 as LGHDT and CDR2 as YNNKEL (reference sequence). The CDR3 sequence is 14 residues long. The CDR3 loop is CASSQWGQNTEAFF. CDR3 nucleotide sequence: TGTGCCAGCAGCCAATGGGGACAGAACACTGAAGCTTTCTTT.

The chain uses TRBV6-6 and TRBJ1-4, with 7 bases that match TRBD1. J was trimmed by 6 bases and V by 0 bases; bases with no gene match: 4. Germline CDR1 is MNHNY and CDR2 is SVGAGI (reference sequence). The CDR3 consists of 15 residues. The CDR3 coding sequence is TGTGCCAGCAGTTACTCCCTCAGGGGGGATGAAAAACTGTTTTTT. Amino acid sequence: CASSYSLRGDEKLFF.

The V gene is TRBV28, the J gene TRBJ2-5, with 15 bases that match TRBD2. The V gene end was trimmed by 3 bases and the J gene end by 5 bases; junction bases not matched to a gene: 13. From germline, CDR1 is MDHEN and CDR2 SYDVKM. The length of the CDR3 is 19 residues. The CDR3: CASSFPRTSGGAREETQYF. The CDR3 DNA is TGTGCCAGCAGTTTCCCCCGGACTAGCGGGGGGGCCCGGGAGGAGACCCAGTACTTC. Supplemented by reference TRBV28 and TRBJ2-5, the full variable domain reads DVKVTQSSRYLVKRTGEKVFLECVQDMDHENMFWYRQDPGLGLRLIYFSYDVKMKEKGDIPEGYSVSREKKERFSLILESASTNQTSMYLCASSFPRTSGGAREETQYFGPGTRLLVL.

The chain uses TRBV6-2 or TRBV6-3 and TRBJ2-1; 10 bases map to TRBD2. The CDR3 extends over 16 amino acids. V was pared by 4 bases and J by 3 bases, with 6 bases of the junction left unmatched. In germline, CDR1 is MNHEY, CDR2 SVGEGT. CDR3 DNA: TGTGCCAGCAGTTCCAACCTAGCGGGGGACTACAATGAGCAGTTCTTC. Residues: CASSSNLAGDYNEQFF.

The chain couples TRBV2 to TRBJ1-4; D gene uncertain. CDR1 and CDR2 from the germline V gene are SNHLY and FYNNEI. The CDR3 consists of 15 residues. V was pared by 8 bases and J by 0 bases, with 13 bases between. CDR3 loop: CASSKTAATNEKLFF. CDR3 bases: TGTGCCAGCTCCAAGACCGCGGCAACTAATGAAAAACTGTTTTTT.

This rearrangement joins TRBV2 to TRBJ1-5; D not certain. The germline gives CDR1 SNHLY, CDR2 FYNNEI. The V gene lost 3 bases and the J gene lost 3 bases, with 6 bases spanning the gap. The CDR3 totals 13 residues. The CDR3 DNA is TGTGCCAGCAGTGATAGCCCCAATCAGCCCCAGCATTTT. This translates into CASSDSPNQPQHF.

This chain connects TRBV29-1 to TRBJ2-5; D is ambiguous. The germline V gene encodes CDR1 SQVTM and CDR2 ANQGSEA. The length of the CDR3 is 12 residues. V lost 4 bases to trimming and J lost 2 bases, with 8 bases between them. CDR3 loop: CSVGALQETQYF. CDR3 DNA: TGCAGCGTTGGGGCCTTACAAGAGACCCAGTACTTC.

This sequence joins TRBV23-1 and TRBJ2-7; D perhaps matches TRBD1 (6 bases). TRBV23-1 is known as an ORF, though its function is uncertain. CDR3 size: 15 residues. The V end lost 5 bases, the J end lost 1 base, and 15 bases lay between the germline ends. The CDR3 here is CASSRGFTLSYEQYF. DNA of the CDR3: TGCGCCAGCAGTAGGGGGTTCACACTTTCCTACGAGCAGTACTTC.

The chain combines TRBV5-1 with TRBJ2-7, with TRBD2 matching 12 bases. V trimming: 5 bases; J trimming: 2 bases; junction bases outside the gene matches: 2. The CDR3 is made up of 14 amino acids. From germline, CDR1 is SGHRS and CDR2 YFSETQ. CDR3 sequence reads: CASRSSGGAYEQYF. CDR3 coding DNA: TGCGCCAGCAGATCTAGCGGGGGGGCCTACGAGCAGTACTTC.

This sequence joins TRBV5-4 and TRBJ2-3; 9 nucleotides line up with TRBD2. Germline values: CDR1 SGHNT, CDR2 YYREEE (reference sequence). This CDR3 is built from 16 residues. J was trimmed by 6 bases and V by 2 bases; bases with no gene match: 10. For the CDR3, the DNA is TGTGCCAGCAGCTTAACGCGGGGGGGAACCTGGGATACGCAGTATTTT. It encodes CASSLTRGGTWDTQYF.

This clone is a singleton in its sample. The chain employs TRBV7-9 and TRBJ1-2; 7 positions agree with TRBD1. The CDR3 sequence is 13 residues long. The trim removed 1 base at V and 8 bases at J, leaving 4 bases unmatched. The germline CDR1 and CDR2 sequences are SEHNR and FQNEAQ (reference sequence). The CDR3 DNA reads TGTGCCAGCAGCTTAGACAGGGGCTTCGGCTACACCTTC. This sequence encodes CASSLDRGFGYTF. The variable domain in full, with the rest retrieved from reference TRBV7-9 and TRBJ1-2, is DTGVSQNPRHKITKRGQNVTFRCDPISEHNRLYWYRQTLGQGPEFLTYFQNEAQLEKSRLLSDRFSAERPKGSFSTLEIQRTEQGDSAMYLCASSLDRGFGYTFGSGTRLTVV.

The chain is built from TRBV18 and TRBJ1-3; 9 bases fit TRBD1. J gave up 2 bases and V 3 bases, and 8 bases lay outside the gene matches. The CDR3 totals 17 residues. From germline, CDR1 is KGHSH and CDR2 LQKENI. Here the CDR3 DNA reads TGTGCCAGCTCACCGTGGGGACAGGGAGTCCCTGGAAACACCATATATTTT. It translates to CASSPWGQGVPGNTIYF.

The gene calls are TRBV5-1 and TRBJ2-1; D uncertain. The CDR3 spans 14 residues. Trimming left V 4 bases short and J 0 bases short, with 8 bases between. The germline V gene encodes CDR1 SGHRS and CDR2 YFSETQ. The CDR3 spells CASSPLGSYNEQFF. The CDR3 DNA follows: TGCGCCAGCAGCCCCCTCGGCTCCTACAATGAGCAGTTCTTC.

This chain's CDR3 is CASSSRQARNTGELFF. The CDR3 DNA follows: TGTGCCAGCAGCTCCCGACAGGCGAGAAACACCGGGGAGCTGTTTTTT. The chain uses TRBV7-8 and TRBJ2-2; TRBD1 is a possible D gene (6 bases). The CDR3 runs 16 residues. Germline loops: CDR1 SGHVS, CDR2 FQNEAQ. Trimming left V 4 bases short and J 2 bases short, with 14 bases between.

The gene calls are TRBV3-1 (or the pseudogene TRBV3-2) and TRBJ1-2; possibly TRBD1 for D (5 bases). The germline gives CDR1 LGHDT, CDR2 YNNKEL (reference sequence). V dropped 4 bases and J dropped 7 bases, with 16 bases sitting between them. The CDR3 length is 14 residues. In DNA, the CDR3 is TGTGCCAGCAGCCCAACCCAATCGGGGGTTGGCTACACCTTC. Its translation is CASSPTQSGVGYTF.

The chain carries TRBV11-1 and TRBJ2-1; the match to TRBD1 covers 9 bases. Germline V CDR1 and CDR2: SGHAT, FQDESV (reference sequence). There are 15 residues in the CDR3. Unmatched junction bases numbered 1, after V lost 0 bases and J lost 4 bases. The CDR3 DNA reads TGTGCCAGCAGCTTAGCGGGACAGGGTTACAATGAGCAGTTCTTC. It translates to CASSLAGQGYNEQFF. Full variable domain (remainder filled in from reference TRBV11-1 and TRBJ2-1): EAEVAQSPRYKITEKSQAVAFWCDPISGHATLYWYRQILGQGPELLVQFQDESVVDDSQLPKDRFSAERLKGVDSTLKIQPAELGDSAMYLCASSLAGQGYNEQFFGPGTRLTVL.

The chain uses TRBV9 and TRBJ2-1; 9 bases agree with TRBD2. The junction had 11 bases not matched to a gene; V was cut back by 4 bases and J by 6 bases. The CDR3 sequence is 16 residues long. Germline CDR1 SGDLS, CDR2 YYNGEE. The CDR3 sequence is CASSLKEPAGGNEQFF. The CDR3 region has the DNA TGTGCCAGCAGCCTCAAGGAGCCAGCGGGGGGCAATGAGCAGTTCTTC.